Each of the 2 T cell receptor beta chains below was sequenced from the same sample in a study of cytomegalovirus exposure and HLA in healthy donors. A multiplex PCR was run with 60 Vbeta primers and 13 Jbeta primers. The data were produced by immunoSEQ multiplex PCR, yet TCRdb's version contains in-frame clones alone and is incomplete. This table holds 150,000 or so clones, roughly 80% found once. Material for sequencing was PBMCs. All receptors derive from a man in his forties in good health and CMV-seropositive.

This clone was seen a handful of times. V usage is TRBV12-5 and J usage is TRBJ2-5, with TRBD1 matching 11 bases. This CDR3 is 14 amino acids long. Germline CDR1 LGHNT, CDR2 FRNRAP. V shed 6 bases, J shed 5 bases, and the junction held 5 bases outside the gene matches. CDR3 coding DNA: TGTGCTAGTGGGATTGGGACAGGGGGGGAGACCCAGTACTTC. It is translated as CASGIGTGGETQYF.

The V call is TRBV7-9, the J call TRBJ2-7, with 8 bases matching TRBD1. CDR1 is SEHNR and CDR2 is FQNEAQ in the germline V gene (reference sequence). This CDR3 has 15 residues. V was clipped by 5 bases and J by 2 bases; unmatched bases: 8. The CDR3 here is CASSPNLDRAYEQYF. CDR3 sequence (DNA): TGTGCCAGCAGCCCCAACCTGGACAGGGCCTACGAGCAGTACTTC.